The 21 T cell receptor beta chains below come from one sample, sequenced in a study of blood T cell repertoires in COVID-19. Sequencing used immunoSEQ multiplex PCR; TCRdb keeps in-frame clones, though not all of them. The sample records fewer than 500,000 clones, around 90% being singletons. Sequenced input: PBMCs or T cells enriched from blood (not recorded which). These receptors were obtained from a young woman who had recovered from COVID-19.

As concerns this clone: This specimen includes other DNA sequences encoding the same CDR3. The CDR3 sequence: CASSQDGGGTEAFF. The CDR3 DNA reads TGTGCCAGCAGCCAAGACGGCGGGGGGACTGAAGCTTTCTTT. The V call is TRBV3-1 (or the pseudogene TRBV3-2), the J call TRBJ1-1, with D tentatively TRBD1 (5 bases). Trimming stripped 0 bases from V and 5 bases from J, with 10 bases between. The CDR3 totals 14 residues. Germline lookup yields CDR1 LGHDT and CDR2 YNNKEL (reference sequence).

The chain couples TRBV29-1 to TRBJ1-1; D is possibly TRBD1 (6 bases). Trimming removed 8 bases from V and 7 bases from J, with 17 bases in between. The CDR3 spans 12 residues. Looked up from germline, CDR1 is SQVTM and CDR2 is ANQGSEA. CDR3 region: CSITGTQYEAFF. DNA for the CDR3: TGCAGCATTACCGGGACACAGTATGAAGCTTTCTTT.

This clone was observed once. The genes are TRBV4-2 and TRBJ1-5, with TRBD1 identical over 7 bases. V lost 2 bases to trimming and J lost 4 bases; unmatched junction nucleotides: 2. The CDR3 consists of 14 residues. The germline CDR1 and CDR2 sequences are LGHNA and YNFKEQ. In DNA form, the CDR3 reads TGTGCCAGCAGCCAACCGGGACAGAATCAGCCCCAGCATTTT. Protein: CASSQPGQNQPQHF.

This clone has a single count. The chain combines TRBV3-1 (or the pseudogene TRBV3-2) with TRBJ1-1; D remains unclear. Germline-derived CDR1 and CDR2 are LGHDT and YNNKEL (reference sequence). Trimming pared 2 bases from V and 1 base from J, leaving 20 bases between. This CDR3 spans 18 amino acids. Here the CDR3 reads CASSQKKAALLRNTEAFF. The CDR3 DNA is TGTGCCAGCAGCCAAAAAAAAGCCGCCCTGTTGCGGAACACTGAAGCTTTCTTT.

There are a few counts of this clone. This chain joins TRBV5-1 and TRBJ2-2; TRBD1 matches 8 bases. Losses at the gene ends were 7 bases for V and 3 bases for J; bases not matched to a gene: 5. Germline V CDR1 and CDR2: SGHRS, YFSETQ. This CDR3 has 14 residues. The CDR3 sequence is CASGTGGYTGELFF. CDR3 DNA sequence: TGCGCCAGCGGGACAGGAGGGTACACCGGGGAGCTGTTTTTT.

This clone was seen once. The chain links TRBV25-1 to TRBJ2-2; 10 positions agree with TRBD2. The junction had 1 base not matched to a gene; V was cut back by 2 bases and J by 4 bases. From germline, CDR1 is MGHDK and CDR2 SYGVNS. The CDR3 is made up of 15 amino acids. This CDR3 reads CASSEQRGGTGELFF. The CDR3 DNA is TGTGCCAGCAGTGAACAGCGGGGGGGCACCGGGGAGCTGTTTTTT.

This chain links TRBV10-3 with TRBJ2-7, with 10 nucleotides matching TRBD2. Germline V gene lookup returns CDR1 ENHRY and CDR2 SYGVKD. The CDR3 contains 17 residues. The trim removed 2 bases at V and 1 base at J, leaving 8 bases unmatched. The chain's CDR3 is CAISETSGDPLSYEQYF. Here the CDR3 DNA reads TGTGCCATCAGTGAGACTAGCGGGGACCCCTTATCCTACGAGCAGTACTTC.

The genes are TRBV30 and TRBJ2-5, with 7 bases fitting TRBD2. The CDR3 runs 16 residues. Germline V lookup: CDR1 GTSNPN, CDR2 SVGIG (reference sequence). The junction had 15 bases not matched to a gene; V was cut back by 8 bases and J by 0 bases. CDR3: CAGGEAAGEYQETQYF. CDR3 sequence (DNA): TGTGCCGGTGGGGAGGCGGCGGGGGAGTACCAAGAGACCCAGTACTTC.

The rearrangement joins TRBV5-4 to TRBJ2-3, with 13 bases fitting TRBD2. CDR3 size: 17 residues. Germline trimming cut 5 bases from V and 5 bases from J; bases unmatched to any gene: 11. CDR1 and CDR2 from the germline V gene are SGHNT and YYREEE (reference sequence). CDR3 in amino acids: CASSPTTSGGAGDTQYF. Here the CDR3 DNA reads TGTGCCAGCAGTCCGACCACTAGCGGGGGGGCCGGAGATACGCAGTATTTT.

The chain carries TRBV19 and TRBJ2-2; TRBD2 agrees at 8 bases. Germline V gene lookup returns CDR1 LNHDA and CDR2 SQIVND (reference sequence). Trimming removed 4 bases from V and 2 bases from J; junction bases left unmatched: 6. The CDR3 has 16 residues. The DNA for the CDR3 is TGTGCCAGTAGTACTCGTAGCGGGGATAACACCGGGGAGCTGTTTTTT. Residues: CASSTRSGDNTGELFF.

This sequence joins TRBV10-3 and TRBJ1-1, with 7 bases that match TRBD1. Per the germline V gene, CDR1 is ENHRY and CDR2 is SYGVKD. The CDR3 extends over 12 amino acids. Germline trimming cut 9 bases from V and 11 bases from J; bases unmatched to any gene: 12. The CDR3 sequence: CAISTGESGAFF. In DNA, the CDR3 is TGTGCCATTTCTACAGGGGAATCCGGGGCTTTCTTT.

The chain uses TRBV7-9 and TRBJ2-1; D might be TRBD1 (7 bases). The V gene's germline CDR1 is SEHNR and CDR2 FQNEAQ (reference sequence). The CDR3 covers 18 residues. Trimming shortened V by 6 bases and J by 0 bases, and 21 bases separated the two germline ends. Written as DNA, the CDR3 is TGTGCCAGCAGACCTGGGCAGGGGGGCCCCAGCTCCTACAATGAGCAGTTCTTC. Protein product: CASRPGQGGPSSYNEQFF. Complete variable domain (other parts from reference TRBV7-9 and TRBJ2-1): DTGVSQNPRHKITKRGQNVTFRCDPISEHNRLYWYRQTLGQGPEFLTYFQNEAQLEKSRLLSDRFSAERPKGSFSTLEIQRTEQGDSAMYLCASRPGQGGPSSYNEQFFGPGTRLTVL.

The CDR3 region has the DNA TGTGCCAGCAGTTTATCGTGGACAGGGATAGACACTGAAGCTTTCTTT. Translating gives CASSLSWTGIDTEAFF. The chain is built from TRBV27 and TRBJ1-1, with TRBD1 matching 8 bases. The junction had 6 bases not matched to a gene; V was cut back by 0 bases and J by 3 bases. Germline V gives CDR1 MNHEY, CDR2 SMNVEV (reference sequence). This CDR3 contains 16 residues.

This chain's CDR3 is CASSLRSTGGDSYEQYF. The CDR3 coding sequence is TGTGCCAGCAGCTTGAGGTCGACGGGGGGAGACTCCTACGAGCAGTACTTC. This chain connects TRBV7-2 to TRBJ2-7, with 7 positions matching TRBD2. In germline, CDR1 is SGHTA, CDR2 FQGNSA. The CDR3 has 17 residues. The V segment lost 3 bases and the J segment 0 bases; nucleotides outside the gene matches: 11.

This rearrangement joins TRBV5-1 to TRBJ2-5; 9 bases map to TRBD1. Unmatched junction bases numbered 9, after V lost 2 bases and J lost 4 bases. The CDR3 sequence is 16 residues long. Per the germline V gene, CDR1 is SGHRS and CDR2 is YFSETQ. CDR3 protein: CASSLVGTGKGETQYF. CDR3 DNA: TGCGCCAGCAGCTTAGTGGGGACAGGGAAAGGAGAGACCCAGTACTTC.

The chain recombines TRBV4-1 with TRBJ1-2; a possible D gene is TRBD1 (6 bases). Trimming removed 2 bases at V and 2 bases at J, with 12 bases between. This CDR3 comprises 15 residues. CDR1 MGHRA and CDR2 YSYEKL come from the germline V gene. For the CDR3, the DNA is TGCGCCAGCAGCCAATCTAGACAGGTCAACTATGGCTACACCTTC. Protein: CASSQSRQVNYGYTF.

The V call is TRBV4-1, the J call TRBJ1-2; 12 positions match TRBD1. The CDR3 is made up of 19 amino acids. Per germline, CDR1 MGHRA and CDR2 YSYEKL. With V trimmed by 1 base and J by 5 bases, 14 bases remained unmatched. This CDR3 reads CASSQVRGTGGSPTYGYTF. In DNA form, the CDR3 reads TGCGCCAGCAGCCAAGTCCGGGGGACAGGGGGCTCCCCGACTTATGGCTACACCTTC.

The rearrangement uses TRBV7-2 and TRBJ2-3; the D gene is possibly TRBD2 (6 bases). The CDR3 covers 15 residues. The ends were cut back, 5 bases at V and 4 bases at J, with 16 bases in the middle. Germline CDR1 SGHTA, CDR2 FQGNSA. The CDR3 coding sequence is TGTGCCAGCAGCAAAGACGCGGGGCGGGCAGATACGCAGTATTTT. Amino acid sequence: CASSKDAGRADTQYF.

V usage is TRBV2 and J usage is TRBJ1-6; possibly TRBD1 for D (6 bases). The V gene's germline CDR1 is SNHLY and CDR2 FYNNEI. The CDR3 runs 14 residues. V lost 4 bases to trimming and J lost 8 bases, with 12 bases between them. Here the CDR3 reads CASSVRGTDSPLHF. For the CDR3, the DNA is TGTGCCAGCAGTGTAAGGGGGACCGATTCACCCCTCCACTTT.

This chain connects TRBV12-3 or TRBV12-4 to TRBJ1-6; no reliable D call. The CDR3 has 12 residues. V was trimmed by 7 bases and J by 14 bases, leaving 15 bases between them. The CDR3 reads CASTSSPRALHF. CDR3 bases: TGTGCCAGCACCTCTTCCCCCCGGGCCCTCCACTTT.

This sequence joins TRBV7-8 and TRBJ2-2; D not certain. The CDR3 is 17 amino acids. The germline gives CDR1 SGHVS, CDR2 FQNEAQ. V was clipped by 1 base and J by 3 bases, with 15 bases between them. CDR3 DNA sequence: TGTGCCAGCAGCTTAGAGGCACAGAGCCGCTACACCGGGGAGCTGTTTTTT. Protein product: CASSLEAQSRYTGELFF.